This TCR beta chain derives from a study of beta chain features in type 1 diabetes listed by TCRdb under 2018. The study in broad terms: Mean age, gender distribution, total cell number and subset yield were not different between patients and healthy donors. Naive and central memory subsets were obtained from all 30 or so donors, but regulatory and stem cell-like memory subsets were isolated from only 8 patients and roughly eight healthy donors. In the study, TCRB repertoires of sorted circulating CD4+ T cell subsets from recently diagnosed type 1 diabetes patients were compared with those of matched healthy donors. A total of roughly 100,000,000 sorted cells were examined across all samples, and the number of cells per subset was strongly correlated with RNA yield.

The CDR3 runs 15 residues from the cysteine to the phenylalanine. Only the CDR3 DNA stays, 45 bases, in frame from base 1. Trimming takes 0 bases from V and 9 bases from J, and the germline ends sit 15 bases apart. Via the germline V gene, CDR1 is LGHNA and CDR2 YSLEER. Paper-wide results and their limitations: Naive, central memory and regulatory TCRB repertoires appeared to be more similar among patients than among healthy donors. Shorter templates might be favored by PCR, yet because patient and control samples were amplified and corrected together, any such skew would affect both groups equally. Because cDNA was sequenced instead of genomic DNA, activated cells with high expression could be over-represented, although the groups did not differ in activation or CD3 levels. Type 1 diabetes patients showed a moderate but significant shortening of TCRB CDR3 length in all four CD4+ subsets. Patients with type 1 diabetes made fewer insertions and deleted more nucleotides at VDJ recombination sites, implying thymic rearrangement abnormalities. Because small numbers of individuals were included in the HLA sub-analyses, any influence of HLA type on TCRB rearrangement was left unresolved.

The entire isolated RNA was reverse transcribed using the High Capacity cDNA Reverse Transcription Kit, and thus expressed TCRB transcripts were sequenced. Deep immunoSEQ sequencing was applied to naive, central memory and regulatory T cell samples, giving an average of approximately 4 million total reads per sample. After sorted cells were lysed in RLT buffer, RNA was extracted with DNase-treated RNeasy Micro or Mini kits, with the choice depending on cell number. Each cell subset was processed separately to prevent cross-contamination, with patient and healthy donor samples processed together. The immunoSEQ multiplex PCR was used to amplify TCRB sequences from cDNA, yielding 87-bp fragments that span the CDR3 region. Amplicons were sequenced on the Illumina HiSeq platform. The source study handled its data this way. PCR bias was corrected computationally using synthetic template baselines, and reads within Hamming distance 2 were collapsed, with unmergeable singletons discarded. Reads were aligned against IMGT to assign V, D and J genes, CDR3 length and insertions or deletions at six rearrangement sites. Within each subset, clonotype counts were normalized to sorted cell number, after which true diversity and Gini coefficients were computed with the tcR R package. Repertoire sharing was quantified using the overlap coefficient calculated on TCRB nucleotide sequences. Out-of-frame TCRB sequences from naive cells were analyzed as a proxy for the pre-selection repertoire. The source is immuneACCESS, and TCRdb retained only in-frame sequences with V and J called. Part of the clones is not carried over; for the studies checked, unresolved V genes explain less than half of this, and the remainder is unexplained. V and J calls and clone size come straight from that table; D and trimming were deduced from the DNA. This sample is represented by more than 200,000 clones; 16% of them were singletons. In total, the top ten clones hold approximately 0.086% of the sample.

Each donor gave one peripheral blood draw, averaging roughly 120 mL, which was collected into heparinised tubes. Naive, central memory, regulatory and stem cell-like memory CD4+ T cells were sorted on a BD FACSAria II using a panel including CD45RO, CCR7, CD25, CD127, CD95 and CD27. Every sorted population had a purity above 95%. PBMCs were separated immediately by Lymphoprep density gradient centrifugation and were stained directly, without being cultured. Samples were stained and sorted in pairs, with one healthy donor and one patient per experiment, so that batch effects were minimized. This clone was recorded a few times. Its antigen is not yet known. Base quality data are lacking; no much larger clone is found one base away.

The sample taken for sequencing was naive CD4+ T cells from blood. The cell subset or site label on this specimen signifies: true naive CD4+ T cells. The chain couples TRBV4-3 to TRBJ2-1; the best D guess is TRBD2, with 5 bases matching. The TCR originated in a man aged 30 to 39 with type 1 diabetes. The CDR3 region has the sequence CASSQESGSEGEQFF. The DNA sequence reads TGCGCCAGCAGCCAAGAATCCGGATCTGAGGGTGAGCAGTTCTTC.